These T cell receptor beta chains were read from a single sample in a study of T-cell memory formation after mild COVID-19. One entry per CDR3 protein results from TCRdb running MiXCR on the 5' RACE reads. Of nearly 200,000 distinct CDR3 sequences in the sample, approximately 20% are singletons; the top ten hold 2.4%. The sequenced sample was PBMCs or a T cell subset sorted from them (not recorded which). The receptors were sampled from an adult woman who had mild COVID-19 (a few samples of this study predate the infection). Cell type and time point are not known. The CDR3 runs from the conserved cysteine through the conserved F or W. Fields, in order: V gene, J gene, clone size, D gene, CDR3 DNA, CDR3 protein. D genes are given only for firm matches. A row's size may be missing; if present it is once, few, many or a size class.

v_gene: TRBV7-9; j_gene: TRBJ2-5; abundance: many; d_gene: -; CDR3nt: TGTGCCAGTACAGACTTTGGGGAGACCCAGTACTTC; CDR3aa: CASTDFGETQYF
v_gene: TRBV29-1; j_gene: TRBJ2-1; abundance: few; d_gene: -; CDR3nt: TGCAGCGTCCGCGTCGGGAGTGGCAATGAGCAGTTCTTC; CDR3aa: CSVRVGSGNEQFF
v_gene: TRBV7-9; j_gene: TRBJ2-5; abundance: -; d_gene: -; CDR3nt: TGTGCCGGCGTCGGGGGACCCCAAGAGACCCAGTACTTC; CDR3aa: CAGVGGPQETQYF
v_gene: TRBV9; j_gene: TRBJ1-1; abundance: -; d_gene: TRBD1; CDR3nt: TGTGCCAGCAGCCCGAGACAGGGGATGGCTGAAGCTTTCTTT; CDR3aa: CASSPRQGMAEAFF
v_gene: TRBV20-1; j_gene: TRBJ1-4; abundance: -; d_gene: -; CDR3nt: TGCAGTGCTAGAGATAACGAAAAACTGTTTTTT; CDR3aa: CSARDNEKLFF
v_gene: TRBV7-2; j_gene: TRBJ1-4; abundance: -; d_gene: TRBD1; CDR3nt: TGTGCCAGCAGCCGCGGACAGGCGTTGGGAGGGGAAAAACTGTTTTTT; CDR3aa: CASSRGQALGGEKLFF
v_gene: TRBV6-6; j_gene: TRBJ1-6; abundance: -; d_gene: -; CDR3nt: TGTGCCAGCAGTTACGGGAATAATTCACCCCTCCACTTT; CDR3aa: CASSYGNNSPLHF
v_gene: TRBV14; j_gene: TRBJ2-2; abundance: -; d_gene: TRBD1; CDR3nt: TGTGCCAGCAGCCAAACTCCGGGACAGGGAACCGGGGAGCTGTTTTTT; CDR3aa: CASSQTPGQGTGELFF
v_gene: TRBV5-1; j_gene: TRBJ2-7; abundance: many; d_gene: TRBD1; CDR3nt: TGCGCCAGCAGCTTGGAAGGACAGGGGGCAAACGAGCAGTACTTC; CDR3aa: CASSLEGQGANEQYF
v_gene: TRBV20-1; j_gene: TRBJ2-7; abundance: once; d_gene: TRBD2; CDR3nt: TGCAGTGCTAAGGGGACTAGCCTCTACGAGCAGTACTTC; CDR3aa: CSAKGTSLYEQYF
v_gene: TRBV11-2; j_gene: TRBJ2-5; abundance: few; d_gene: -; CDR3nt: TGTGCCAGCAGTTTCGGAGCGGCCCTTAAAGAGACCCAGTACTTC; CDR3aa: CASSFGAALKETQYF
v_gene: TRBV12-3/TRBV12-4; j_gene: TRBJ2-7; abundance: few; d_gene: TRBD2; CDR3nt: TGTGCCAGCAGTGCGTACGGGACTACCTACGAGCAGTACTTC; CDR3aa: CASSAYGTTYEQYF
v_gene: TRBV9; j_gene: TRBJ2-1; abundance: few; d_gene: TRBD2; CDR3nt: TGTGTCAGCAGCGTGGGGGGACTAGCGAATGAGCAGTTCTTC; CDR3aa: CVSSVGGLANEQFF
v_gene: TRBV5-4; j_gene: TRBJ2-5; abundance: few; d_gene: -; CDR3nt: TGTGCCAGCAGCTACCCCGGCCGGGAGACCCAGTACTTC; CDR3aa: CASSYPGRETQYF
v_gene: TRBV19; j_gene: TRBJ1-5; abundance: few; d_gene: TRBD1; CDR3nt: TGTGCCAGTAGTAAGCAGGGGGCGGTAGGTCAGCCCCAGCATTTT; CDR3aa: CASSKQGAVGQPQHF
v_gene: TRBV20-1; j_gene: TRBJ2-7; abundance: -; d_gene: -; CDR3nt: TGCAGTGCTAGTACTGGGCGGGGACTCGCCTACGAGCAGTACTTC; CDR3aa: CSASTGRGLAYEQYF
v_gene: TRBV29-1; j_gene: TRBJ2-3; abundance: -; d_gene: TRBD2; CDR3nt: TGCAGCGTTGTGGGGGGGACCCACACAGATACGCAGTATTTT; CDR3aa: CSVVGGTHTDTQYF
v_gene: TRBV5-6; j_gene: TRBJ1-2; abundance: few; d_gene: -; CDR3nt: TGTGCCAGCAGCTTGTTAGAGGGAGGCTACAATGGCTACACCTTC; CDR3aa: CASSLLEGGYNGYTF
v_gene: TRBV29-1; j_gene: TRBJ2-7; abundance: many; d_gene: -; CDR3nt: TGCAGCGTTGCCGGGAACTACGAGCAGTACTTC; CDR3aa: CSVAGNYEQYF
v_gene: TRBV6-5; j_gene: TRBJ2-1; abundance: -; d_gene: TRBD2; CDR3nt: TGTGCCAGCAGTTCCCCTATAGCGGGAGGACCCTACAATGAGCAGTTCTTC; CDR3aa: CASSSPIAGGPYNEQFF
v_gene: TRBV12-3/TRBV12-4; j_gene: TRBJ2-3; abundance: few; d_gene: TRBD2; CDR3nt: TGTGCCAGCAGTTTAAGGGCGGGGGGGCCCGCAGATACGCAGTATTTT; CDR3aa: CASSLRAGGPADTQYF
v_gene: TRBV19; j_gene: TRBJ2-7; abundance: few; d_gene: TRBD1; CDR3nt: TGTGCCAGTAGAGCGACAGGGGGAAGCTCCTACGAGCAGTACTTC; CDR3aa: CASRATGGSSYEQYF
v_gene: TRBV7-6; j_gene: TRBJ2-3; abundance: -; d_gene: -; CDR3nt: TGTGCCAGCAGCTTACTGGTAGCGACTTCAAGCACAGATACGCAGTATTTT; CDR3aa: CASSLLVATSSTDTQYF
v_gene: TRBV29-1; j_gene: TRBJ2-3; abundance: -; d_gene: TRBD2; CDR3nt: TGCAGCTCTCTAGCGGGGAACACAGATACGCAGTATTTT; CDR3aa: CSSLAGNTDTQYF
v_gene: TRBV5-1; j_gene: TRBJ1-6; abundance: -; d_gene: TRBD1; CDR3nt: TGCGCCAGCAGCTTAGGGACAGGGAATTCACCCATCCACTTT; CDR3aa: CASSLGTGNSPIHF
v_gene: TRBV7-9; j_gene: TRBJ2-3; abundance: -; d_gene: -; CDR3nt: TGTGCCAGCAGCTCAACCTTGGATCAAGATACGCAGTATTTT; CDR3aa: CASSSTLDQDTQYF
v_gene: TRBV19; j_gene: TRBJ2-1; abundance: -; d_gene: TRBD1; CDR3nt: TGTGCCAGTAGTACTGGACAGGGGTGGGGTGACAAAGAGCAGTTCTTC; CDR3aa: CASSTGQGWGDKEQFF
v_gene: TRBV12-3/TRBV12-4; j_gene: TRBJ2-7; abundance: many; d_gene: -; CDR3nt: TGTGCCAGCAGCCTCGGATTTAACTACGAGCAGTACTTC; CDR3aa: CASSLGFNYEQYF
v_gene: TRBV10-3; j_gene: TRBJ2-3; abundance: -; d_gene: TRBD2; CDR3nt: TGTGCCATCAGTGAGGGACTAGCGGGGTCTGGAAATACGCAGTATTTT; CDR3aa: CAISEGLAGSGNTQYF
v_gene: TRBV5-5; j_gene: TRBJ2-2; abundance: -; d_gene: -; CDR3nt: TGTGCCAGCAGTCATAACGAAGCCAGTTATTCGGGGGAGCTGTTTTTT; CDR3aa: CASSHNEASYSGELFF
v_gene: TRBV9; j_gene: TRBJ2-5; abundance: -; d_gene: TRBD2; CDR3nt: TGTGCCAGCAGCGTAGCGACTAGCGGGGGGGCGCAAGAGACCCAGTACTTC; CDR3aa: CASSVATSGGAQETQYF
v_gene: TRBV3-1; j_gene: TRBJ2-5; abundance: -; d_gene: TRBD2; CDR3nt: TGTGCCAGCAGCCCGAGAGGGACTAGCGGGGGCCAAGAGACCCAGTACTTC; CDR3aa: CASSPRGTSGGQETQYF
v_gene: TRBV14; j_gene: TRBJ2-5; abundance: -; d_gene: TRBD2; CDR3nt: TGTGCCAGCAGCCTGATAGGGCTTTCCGGACTAGCGGTACCCCAGTACTTC; CDR3aa: CASSLIGLSGLAVPQYF
v_gene: TRBV15; j_gene: TRBJ2-7; abundance: few; d_gene: TRBD1; CDR3nt: TGTGCCACCAGCCAGGGACAGGATAAAAACGAGCAGTACTTC; CDR3aa: CATSQGQDKNEQYF
v_gene: TRBV20-1; j_gene: TRBJ1-6; abundance: -; d_gene: TRBD1; CDR3nt: TGCAGTGCTAGAGATTCGGACAGGGGACATTCACCCCTCCACTTT; CDR3aa: CSARDSDRGHSPLHF
v_gene: TRBV30; j_gene: TRBJ2-7; abundance: few; d_gene: -; CDR3nt: TGTGCCTGGAGTCTTAACCGGGGTTACGAGCAGTACTTC; CDR3aa: CAWSLNRGYEQYF
v_gene: TRBV18; j_gene: TRBJ1-2; abundance: -; d_gene: -; CDR3nt: TGTGCCAGCTCACCATCAGACTCGGGCTACACCTTC; CDR3aa: CASSPSDSGYTF
v_gene: TRBV10-3; j_gene: TRBJ2-1; abundance: few; d_gene: TRBD2; CDR3nt: TGTGCCATCATGGCTAGCGGGACCTACAATGAGCAGTTCTTC; CDR3aa: CAIMASGTYNEQFF
v_gene: TRBV2; j_gene: TRBJ2-3; abundance: few; d_gene: -; CDR3nt: TGTGCCAGCAAGGGACGGGGGACAGATACGCAGTATTTT; CDR3aa: CASKGRGTDTQYF
v_gene: TRBV9; j_gene: TRBJ2-3; abundance: few; d_gene: TRBD2; CDR3nt: TGTGCCAGCAACTCAGCGGGGGGGAGGGCAGATACGCAGTATTTT; CDR3aa: CASNSAGGRADTQYF
v_gene: TRBV6-5; j_gene: TRBJ1-6; abundance: few; d_gene: -; CDR3nt: TGTGCCAGCAGTTATATGGGAGATCCCCTCCACTTT; CDR3aa: CASSYMGDPLHF
v_gene: TRBV4-1; j_gene: TRBJ2-6; abundance: few; d_gene: -; CDR3nt: TGCGCCAGCAGCCAAGACATCTCTGGGGCCAACGTCCTGACTTTC; CDR3aa: CASSQDISGANVLTF
v_gene: TRBV7-3; j_gene: TRBJ2-1; abundance: -; d_gene: TRBD2; CDR3nt: TGTGCCAGCAGCATCCTAAGCGGGAAGAAGTTCTTC; CDR3aa: CASSILSGKKFF
v_gene: TRBV21-1; j_gene: TRBJ2-7; abundance: few; d_gene: -; CDR3nt: TGTGCCAGCAGCTTCTCCCAGGGGAACTCCTACGAGCAGTACTTC; CDR3aa: CASSFSQGNSYEQYF
v_gene: TRBV6-5; j_gene: TRBJ1-1; abundance: -; d_gene: -; CDR3nt: TGTGCCAGCAGTTACGCCAAGGTGAACACTGAAGCTTTCTTT; CDR3aa: CASSYAKVNTEAFF
v_gene: TRBV20-1; j_gene: TRBJ1-3; abundance: few; d_gene: TRBD1; CDR3nt: TGCAGTGCTTCCAAAACAGGGGGCTCTGGAAACACCATATATTTT; CDR3aa: CSASKTGGSGNTIYF
v_gene: TRBV6-1; j_gene: TRBJ1-1; abundance: -; d_gene: TRBD1; CDR3nt: TGTGCCAGCAGCCAAAGCTGGGGACAGGGATTCTCTGAAGCTTTCTTT; CDR3aa: CASSQSWGQGFSEAFF
v_gene: TRBV19; j_gene: TRBJ2-1; abundance: -; d_gene: -; CDR3nt: TGTGCCAGTAGTTTCGCAGGGGGGGACAATGAGCAGTTCTTC; CDR3aa: CASSFAGGDNEQFF
v_gene: TRBV5-1; j_gene: TRBJ2-3; abundance: -; d_gene: -; CDR3nt: TGCGCCAGCAGCTCCGTCGGACACTCCGGGACGCAGTATTTT; CDR3aa: CASSSVGHSGTQYF
v_gene: TRBV5-1; j_gene: TRBJ2-3; abundance: few; d_gene: TRBD2; CDR3nt: TGCGCCAGCAGCCCGACTAGCGGGGCCACCACAGATACGCAGTATTTT; CDR3aa: CASSPTSGATTDTQYF
v_gene: TRBV18; j_gene: TRBJ2-5; abundance: -; d_gene: -; CDR3nt: TGTGCCAGCTCACCGGAACGCCAAGAGACCCAGTACTTC; CDR3aa: CASSPERQETQYF
v_gene: TRBV4-2; j_gene: TRBJ1-1; abundance: few; d_gene: -; CDR3nt: TGTGCCAGCAGCCAAGACAGGCGGGGCGACACTGAAGCTTTCTTT; CDR3aa: CASSQDRRGDTEAFF
v_gene: TRBV12-3/TRBV12-4; j_gene: TRBJ2-1; abundance: -; d_gene: TRBD2; CDR3nt: TGTGCCAGCAGCCCCTTTAGCGGGGGGGCAAATGAGCAGTTCTTC; CDR3aa: CASSPFSGGANEQFF